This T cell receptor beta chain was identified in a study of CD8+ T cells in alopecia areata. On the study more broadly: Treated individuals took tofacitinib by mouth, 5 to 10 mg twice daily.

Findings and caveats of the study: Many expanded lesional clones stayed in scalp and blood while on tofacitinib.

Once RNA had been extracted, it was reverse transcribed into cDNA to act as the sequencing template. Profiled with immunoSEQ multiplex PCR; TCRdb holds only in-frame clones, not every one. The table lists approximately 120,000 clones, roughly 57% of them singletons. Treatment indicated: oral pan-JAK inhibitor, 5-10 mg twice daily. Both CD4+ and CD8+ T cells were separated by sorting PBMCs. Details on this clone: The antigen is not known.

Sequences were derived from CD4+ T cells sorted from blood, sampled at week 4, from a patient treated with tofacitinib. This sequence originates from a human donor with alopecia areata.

CDR3 amino acids: CASSPRGTENYGYTF. The CDR3 nucleotides are TGTGCCAGCAGCCCACGAGGGACAGAGAACTATGGCTACACCTTC. The gene calls are TRBV27 and TRBJ1-2, with 7 bases aligning to TRBD1. The CDR3 consists of 15 residues. The trim removed 6 bases at V and 2 bases at J, leaving 9 bases unmatched. CDR1 is MNHEY, CDR2 SMNVEV, per germline (reference sequence).